This T cell receptor (beta chain) was found in a study of T cells in Graves' hyperthyroidism and ophthalmopathy. Patients were excluded because of uncontrolled infection, other autoimmune disease, pregnancy or lactation. The source material, RNA transcripts, was used to amplify TCR beta CDR3 regions. The HTBI set primed first-round TCR CDR3 RT-PCR. TCRdb independently ran MiXCR on the multiplex PCR reads; one entry per CDR3 protein. This sample has approximately 480,000 distinct CDR3 sequences; more than 20% occur once, and the top ten carry 26%. This clonotype was seen repeatedly, ten times or more. V lost 4 bases and J 5 bases, leaving 18 bases between the germline ends. Germline CDR1 SGHAT, CDR2 FQDESV (reference sequence). The CDR3 loop spans 16 amino acids.

The rearrangement uses TRBV11-1 and TRBJ1-5; tentative D call: TRBD1 (6 bases). This sequence was found in a young man with Graves' hyperthyroidism. Sequenced sample: blood. Here the CDR3 DNA reads TGTGCCAGCAGCTCAAGGTTGTGGGGGCGCGATCAGCCCCAGCATTTT. Amino acid sequence: CASSSRLWGRDQPQHF.